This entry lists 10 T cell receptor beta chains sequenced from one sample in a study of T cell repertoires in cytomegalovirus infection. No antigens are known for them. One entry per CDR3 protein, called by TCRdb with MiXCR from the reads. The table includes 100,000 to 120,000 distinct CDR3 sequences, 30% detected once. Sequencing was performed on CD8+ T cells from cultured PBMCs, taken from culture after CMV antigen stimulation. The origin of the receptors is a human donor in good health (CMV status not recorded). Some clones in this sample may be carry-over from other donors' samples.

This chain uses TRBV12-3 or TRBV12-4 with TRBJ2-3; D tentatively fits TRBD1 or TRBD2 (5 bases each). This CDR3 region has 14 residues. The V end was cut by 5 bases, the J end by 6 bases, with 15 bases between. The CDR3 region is CASSPGPRSDTQYF. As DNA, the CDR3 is TGTGCCAGCAGTCCGGGACCCCGGTCGGATACGCAGTATTTT.

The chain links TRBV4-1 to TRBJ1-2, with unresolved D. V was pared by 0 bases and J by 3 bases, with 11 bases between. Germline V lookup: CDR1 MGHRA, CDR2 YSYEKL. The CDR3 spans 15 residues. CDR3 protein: CASSQDHYLDYGYTF. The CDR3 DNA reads TGCGCCAGCAGCCAAGATCATTACCTGGACTATGGCTACACCTTC.

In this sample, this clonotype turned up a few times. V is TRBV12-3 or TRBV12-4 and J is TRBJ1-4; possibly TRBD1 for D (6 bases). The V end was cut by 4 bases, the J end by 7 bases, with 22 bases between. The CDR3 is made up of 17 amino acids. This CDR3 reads CASSSTSEGESGEKLFF. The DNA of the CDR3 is TGTGCCAGCAGTTCGACGTCCGAGGGGGAGAGCGGTGAAAAACTGTTTTTT.

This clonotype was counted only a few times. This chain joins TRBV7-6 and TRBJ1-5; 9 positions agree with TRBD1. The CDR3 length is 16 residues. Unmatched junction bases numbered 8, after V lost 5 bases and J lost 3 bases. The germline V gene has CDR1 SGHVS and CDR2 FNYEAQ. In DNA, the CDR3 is TGTGCCAGCAGCCCGGGGACAGGGTGGAACAATCAGCCCCAGCATTTT. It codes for CASSPGTGWNNQPQHF.

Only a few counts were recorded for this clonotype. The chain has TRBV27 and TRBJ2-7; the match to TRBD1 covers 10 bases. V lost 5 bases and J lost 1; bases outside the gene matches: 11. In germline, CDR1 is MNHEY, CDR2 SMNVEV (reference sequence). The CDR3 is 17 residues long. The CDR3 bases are TGTGCCAGCAGTCTTACCCGTGGACAGGGGGAGTCCTACGAGCAGTACTTC. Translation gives CASSLTRGQGESYEQYF.

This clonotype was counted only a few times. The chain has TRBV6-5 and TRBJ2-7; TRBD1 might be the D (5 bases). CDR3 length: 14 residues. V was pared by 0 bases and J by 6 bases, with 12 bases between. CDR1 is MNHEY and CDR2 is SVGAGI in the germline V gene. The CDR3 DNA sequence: TGTGCCAGCAGTTACTCAACAGGTCGCTTCGAGCAGTACTTC. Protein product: CASSYSTGRFEQYF.

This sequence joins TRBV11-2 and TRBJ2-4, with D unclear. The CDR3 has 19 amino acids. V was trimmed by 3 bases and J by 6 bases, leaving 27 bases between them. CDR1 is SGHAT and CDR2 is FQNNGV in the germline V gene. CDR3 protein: CASSLPKGFPDRKGNIQYF. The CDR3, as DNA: TGTGCCAGCAGCTTGCCCAAGGGTTTCCCGGACCGCAAGGGAAACATTCAGTACTTC.

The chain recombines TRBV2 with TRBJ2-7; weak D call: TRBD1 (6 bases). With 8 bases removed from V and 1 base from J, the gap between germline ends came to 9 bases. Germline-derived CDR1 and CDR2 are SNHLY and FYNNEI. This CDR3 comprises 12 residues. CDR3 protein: CASEGQSYEQYF. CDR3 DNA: TGTGCCAGCGAAGGACAGTCCTACGAGCAGTACTTC.

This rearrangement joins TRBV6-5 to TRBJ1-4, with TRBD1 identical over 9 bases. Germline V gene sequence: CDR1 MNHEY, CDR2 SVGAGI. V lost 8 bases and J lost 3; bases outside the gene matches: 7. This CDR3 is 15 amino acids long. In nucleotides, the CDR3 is TGTGCCAGCGCGGCACAGGGGGCGCCTAATGAAAAACTGTTTTTT. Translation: CASAAQGAPNEKLFF.

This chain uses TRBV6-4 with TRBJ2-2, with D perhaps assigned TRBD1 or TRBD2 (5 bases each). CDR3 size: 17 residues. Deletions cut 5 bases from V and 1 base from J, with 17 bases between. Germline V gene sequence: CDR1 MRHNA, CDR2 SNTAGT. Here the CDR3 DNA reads TGTGCCAGCAGTAACGCATTCGGGGACGGGAACACCGGGGAGCTGTTTTTT. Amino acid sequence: CASSNAFGDGNTGELFF.